These 7 T cell receptor beta chains originate from one sample sequenced in a study of PD-1 blockade in classical Hodgkin lymphoma. Clones were sequenced by immunoSEQ multiplex PCR, and TCRdb holds only the in-frame ones, with some missing. The sample lists 15,000 to 20,000 clones; about nine tenths were seen once. Time point described: newly diagnosed, previously untreated cHL patient sample. The material sequenced was peripheral blood mononuclear cells (PBMCs). These receptors were obtained from a human donor with classical Hodgkin lymphoma.

The rearrangement joins TRBV19 to TRBJ1-2; D uncertain. This CDR3 spans 17 amino acids. Per the germline V gene, CDR1 is LNHDA and CDR2 is SQIVND (reference sequence). Between the trimmed V and J ends, which lost 6 bases and 5 bases, there was a span of 25 bases. The CDR3, as DNA: TGTGCCAGTAGCGCCCTTTCTCAATTAACTCTGCCATATGGCTACACCTTC. This gives the protein CASSALSQLTLPYGYTF.

The chain employs TRBV28 and TRBJ2-1, with 10 bases aligning to TRBD2. The CDR3 has 16 residues. The germline V gene encodes CDR1 MDHEN and CDR2 SYDVKM. The V gene end was trimmed by 0 bases and the J gene end by 4 bases; junction bases not matched to a gene: 3. The CDR3 spells CASSLWGLASYNEQFF. CDR3 DNA sequence: TGTGCCAGCAGTTTATGGGGACTAGCGAGTTACAATGAGCAGTTCTTC.

J is TRBJ1-1 and V is TRBV29-1, with D unresolved. The CDR3 is made up of 12 amino acids. Trimming shortened V by 7 bases and J by 1 base, and 10 bases separated the two germline ends. The germline V gene has CDR1 SQVTM and CDR2 ANQGSEA. The CDR3 reads CSGARGNTEAFF. DNA of the CDR3: TGCAGCGGTGCCCGGGGGAACACTGAAGCTTTCTTT.

The chain links TRBV6-5 to TRBJ2-4; D call uncertain. This CDR3 has 15 amino acids. The V gene lost 5 bases and the J gene lost 0 bases, with 11 bases spanning the gap. Germline V gene sequence: CDR1 MNHEY, CDR2 SVGAGI. CDR3 bases: TGTGCCAGCAGTCCGGACGGGCTAGCCAAAAACATTCAGTACTTC. It specifies CASSPDGLAKNIQYF.

The V call is TRBV25-1, the J call TRBJ2-7, with 10 bases fitting TRBD1. Germline assignment: CDR1 MGHDK and CDR2 SYGVNS. Trimming cost V 4 bases and J 4 bases; bases outside gene matches: 13. The CDR3 totals 17 residues. The CDR3 spells CASSGLPGQGSSYEQYF. CDR3 coding DNA: TGTGCCAGCAGTGGACTACCGGGACAGGGGTCTTCTTACGAGCAGTACTTC.

The chain recombines TRBV5-1 with TRBJ2-7; 11 nucleotides line up with TRBD2. V dropped 4 bases and J dropped 2; count of bases not matched to a gene: 11. Germline CDR1 reads SGHRS; CDR2 reads YFSETQ. The CDR3 loop spans 17 amino acids. The CDR3 is CASSARSGTSGTYEQYF. In nucleotides, the CDR3 is TGCGCCAGCAGCGCCCGATCCGGGACTAGCGGCACCTACGAGCAGTACTTC. The complete variable domain, with remaining parts taken from reference TRBV5-1 and TRBJ2-7, reads KAGVTQTPRYLIKTRGQQVTLSCSPISGHRSVSWYQQTPGQGLQFLFEYFSETQRNKGNFPGRFSGRQFSNSRSEMNVSTLELGDSALYLCASSARSGTSGTYEQYFGPGTRLTVT.

The chain joins TRBV5-5 to TRBJ1-4; tentatively, D is TRBD1 (6 bases). The CDR3 contains 15 residues. Looked up from germline, CDR1 is SGHKS and CDR2 is YYEKEE (reference sequence). V was shortened by 4 bases and J by 2 bases, with 12 bases between the two germline ends. CDR3: CASSPTGSTNEKLFF. In DNA, the CDR3 is TGTGCCAGCAGCCCCACAGGGAGCACTAATGAAAAACTGTTTTTT. Combining the CDR3 with reference TRBV5-5 and TRBJ1-4 gives the whole variable domain DAGVTQSPTHLIKTRGQQVTLRCSPISGHKSVSWYQQVLGQGPQFIFQYYEKEERGRGNFPDRFSARQFPNYSSELNVNALLLGDSALYLCASSPTGSTNEKLFFGSGTQLSVL.